This TCR beta chain was identified during a study of OX40 agonist ivuxolimab in advanced cancers. Study-wide context: Anti-PD-1, anti-PD-L1 or anti-CTLA-4 therapy given earlier was allowed, and about 38% had some.

Measured with immunoSEQ multiplex PCR; TCRdb has only the in-frame clones, and not every one. The sample yields around 76,000 clones, around 89% seen once. This clonotype originated in an adult with an advanced solid tumor such as melanoma, head and neck, liver or kidney cancer. Sequencing was performed on CD4+ or CD8+ T cells sorted from blood, taken in a trial of the OX40 agonist ivuxolimab.

As DNA, the CDR3 is TGCGCCAGCAGACGCACCGGGACAGGGGGCTCGTACGAGCAGTACTTC. Translated: CASRRTGTGGSYEQYF. The chain has TRBV5-1 and TRBJ2-7; 12 positions match TRBD1. Germline V CDR1 and CDR2: SGHRS, YFSETQ. The trim removed 5 bases at V and 4 bases at J, leaving 10 bases unmatched. The CDR3 consists of 16 residues.